A selection of T cell receptor beta chains follows, all from one sample in a study of blood T cell repertoires in COVID-19. Some clones are missing from TCRdb's copy, which holds only in-frame ones; the method was immunoSEQ multiplex PCR. The sample records around 110,000 clones, approximately 88% being singletons. Sequencing was done on a sample of peripheral blood. The origin of the receptors is a human donor in a cohort sampled during active COVID-19. CDR3s include the opening cysteine and the closing phenylalanine or tryptophan. D genes are given only for firm matches. Rows may omit the clone size; those that give it use once, few, many or a size class.

cdr3_length | clone_size | j_call | d_call | v_call | cdr3_nt | cdr3_aa
12 | NA | TRBJ2-1 | TRBD2 | TRBV30 | TGTGCCTTCCAGCGGGAGAGTAATGAGCAGTTCTTC | CAFQRESNEQFF
15 | NA | TRBJ2-1 | TRBD1 | TRBV5-4 | TGTGCCAGCAGCTTGAGGGGACAGGGATACAATGAGCAGTTCTTC | CASSLRGQGYNEQFF
15 | NA | TRBJ2-3 | TRBD1 | TRBV2 | TGTGCCAGCAGCGGGGACAGGGGGAGCACAGATACGCAGTATTTT | CASSGDRGSTDTQYF
15 | few | TRBJ2-2 | NA | TRBV5-1 | TGCGCCAGCAGCTTCGACAGCTCGAACACCGGGGAGCTGTTTTTT | CASSFDSSNTGELFF
14 | NA | TRBJ1-4 | NA | TRBV6-5 | TGTGCCAGCACCGAAGGGGGTGGTAATGAAAAACTGTTTTTT | CASTEGGGNEKLFF
13 | NA | TRBJ1-1 | NA | TRBV19 | TGTGCCAGTAGTAACACAGTTAACACTGAAGCTTTCTTT | CASSNTVNTEAFF
12 | few | TRBJ2-2 | NA | TRBV11-3 | TGTGCCAGCAGCTCCCATTCCGGGGAGCTGTTTTTT | CASSSHSGELFF
13 | NA | TRBJ2-2 | NA | TRBV18 | TGTGCCAGCTCACCCTCGTCCACCGGGGAGCTGTTTTTT | CASSPSSTGELFF
15 | NA | TRBJ2-2 | TRBD2 | TRBV7-2 | TGTGCCAGCAGCTTACCTAGCGGGGGCACCGGGGAGCTGTTTTTT | CASSLPSGGTGELFF
15 | NA | TRBJ1-2 | TRBD1 | TRBV28 | TGTGCCAGCAGGACTGGGACAGGGTATAGCTATGGCTACACCTTC | CASRTGTGYSYGYTF
14 | NA | TRBJ1-1 | NA | TRBV5-1 | TGCGCCAGCAGCGGGGCAGCCCAGAACACTGAAGCTTTCTTT | CASSGAAQNTEAFF
15 | NA | TRBJ2-1 | TRBD2 | TRBV11-2 | TGTGCCAGCAGCTTAGGGACTAGCGGGAGCTATGAGCAGTTCTTC | CASSLGTSGSYEQFF
14 | NA | TRBJ1-6 | TRBD1 | TRBV27 | TGTGCCAGCGGAGGACAGGGCCAGTTATCACCCCTCCACTTT | CASGGQGQLSPLHF
14 | NA | TRBJ1-3 | NA | TRBV7-3 | TGTGCCAGCAGCTTAACCGGGAACGGAAACACCATATATTTT | CASSLTGNGNTIYF
14 | once | TRBJ1-5 | TRBD1 | TRBV2 | TGTGCCAGCAGCGGACAGGGCCAAAATCAGCCCCAGCATTTT | CASSGQGQNQPQHF
14 | NA | TRBJ1-1 | NA | TRBV3-1/TRBV3-2 | TGTGCCAGCAGCCCGGTAAGGGGGAACACTGAAGCTTTCTTT | CASSPVRGNTEAFF
14 | few | TRBJ1-2 | TRBD1 | TRBV25-1 | TGTGCCAGCAGTGACCGGGACAGGGCGAGAGGCTACACCTTC | CASSDRDRARGYTF
13 | few | TRBJ1-1 | NA | TRBV27 | TGTGCCAGCAGTCCCGGACACCTGGCCGGAGCTTTCTTT | CASSPGHLAGAFF
15 | NA | TRBJ2-7 | NA | TRBV6-1 | TGTGCCAGCAGTGAATGGTCAGGGGATGGCTACGAGCAGTACTTC | CASSEWSGDGYEQYF
19 | NA | TRBJ2-2 | TRBD2 | TRBV15 | TGTGCCACCAGCAGAGATACGGCTAGCGGAAGAGATGGCACCGGGGAGCTGTTTTTT | CATSRDTASGRDGTGELFF
19 | NA | TRBJ1-3 | NA | TRBV30 | TGTGCCTGGATCGACCCGATAGGGGCAGCACTCCTCTCTGGAAACACCATATATTTT | CAWIDPIGAALLSGNTIYF
13 | few | TRBJ1-1 | NA | TRBV28 | TGTGCCAGCAGGGGCCCAGTAGACACTGAAGCTTTCTTT | CASRGPVDTEAFF
16 | NA | TRBJ2-7 | TRBD1 | TRBV28 | TGTGCCAGCAGTACACAGGAGGGGACAGGCTCCCACGAGCAGTACTTC | CASSTQEGTGSHEQYF
16 | NA | TRBJ2-2 | TRBD2 | TRBV18 | TGTGCCAGCTCAGCCGGGACTAGCGGGAACACCGGGGAGCTGTTTTTT | CASSAGTSGNTGELFF
18 | NA | TRBJ2-1 | TRBD1 | TRBV2 | TGTGCCAGCAGTGCGGGACAGGGGTCCGCAAACTCCTACAATGAGCAGTTCTTC | CASSAGQGSANSYNEQFF
15 | once | TRBJ2-7 | TRBD2 | TRBV14 | TGTGCCAGCAGCCAAGTAGGACTAGCAGATTACGAGCAGTACTTC | CASSQVGLADYEQYF
13 | NA | TRBJ2-3 | NA | TRBV18 | TGTGCCAGCTCACCACCGGCTAGGGATACGCAGTATTTT | CASSPPARDTQYF
15 | NA | TRBJ1-2 | NA | TRBV7-2 | TGTGCCAGCAGCCCCAGGCAGGGCATTACCTATGGCTACACCTTC | CASSPRQGITYGYTF
13 | once | TRBJ2-4 | TRBD2 | TRBV5-1 | TGCGCCAGCAGCTTGGCCTCAGGTAGCGGGCAGTACTTC | CASSLASGSGQYF
13 | NA | TRBJ1-2 | TRBD1 | TRBV27 | TGTGCCAGCAGTAGACAGGGGGCACATGGCTACACCTTC | CASSRQGAHGYTF
13 | NA | TRBJ2-1 | NA | TRBV7-9 | TGTGCCTCCCAGGTTGGCTCCTACAATGAGCAGTTCTTC | CASQVGSYNEQFF
12 | once | TRBJ2-1 | NA | TRBV7-2 | TGTGCCAGCAGCCTAAACTTCGGTGAGCAGTTCTTC | CASSLNFGEQFF
14 | once | TRBJ1-2 | TRBD1 | TRBV5-1 | TGCGCCAGCAGCTGGGGACAGGGAGGCTATGGCTACACCTTC | CASSWGQGGYGYTF
14 | NA | TRBJ1-3 | NA | TRBV28 | TGTGCCAGCAGCCCTGGGGGGGTTGGAAACACCATATATTTT | CASSPGGVGNTIYF
15 | NA | TRBJ1-5 | TRBD1 | TRBV6-2/TRBV6-3 | TGTGCCAGCAGCTCAGACAGGGGGCAAGGTCAGCCCCAGCATTTT | CASSSDRGQGQPQHF
15 | few | TRBJ2-2 | NA | TRBV7-9 | TGTGCCAGCAGCTTAGCGGGAGTGGGGACCGGGGAGCTGTTTTTT | CASSLAGVGTGELFF
15 | NA | TRBJ1-3 | NA | TRBV19 | TGTGCCAGTAGTATTAAGGCGGACTCTGGAAACACCATATATTTT | CASSIKADSGNTIYF
15 | NA | TRBJ1-5 | TRBD1 | TRBV2 | TGTGCCAGCAGTGAAGTCAGAACAGGGGAGCGGCCCCAGCATTTT | CASSEVRTGERPQHF
15 | NA | TRBJ1-4 | NA | TRBV5-1 | TGCGCCAGCAGCTTGGGGACAGCAACTAATGAAAAACTGTTTTTT | CASSLGTATNEKLFF
18 | once | TRBJ2-1 | TRBD2 | TRBV11-2 | TGTGCCAGCAGAAAAGGACTAGCGGGATTGCGGTTCGACAATGAGCAGTTCTTC | CASRKGLAGLRFDNEQFF
13 | NA | TRBJ1-2 | NA | TRBV5-1 | TGCGCCAGCAGCCTACAACAGGGATATGGCTACACCTTC | CASSLQQGYGYTF
16 | few | TRBJ1-5 | NA | TRBV7-8 | TGTGCCAGCAGCTTAGAGGCAGGATGGAGCAATCAGCCCCAGCATTTT | CASSLEAGWSNQPQHF
10 | NA | TRBJ1-1 | NA | TRBV2 | TGTGCCAGCAGTGTAACGGTTGCTTTCTTT | CASSVTVAFF
15 | once | TRBJ1-1 | NA | TRBV10-3 | TGTGCCATCAGTGATCAGGGAAAGGAGAACACTGAAGCTTTCTTT | CAISDQGKENTEAFF
15 | NA | TRBJ1-3 | NA | TRBV3-1/TRBV3-2 | TGTGCCAGCAGCCAAAGCCTCGTCTCTGGAAACACCATATATTTT | CASSQSLVSGNTIYF
14 | NA | TRBJ2-7 | TRBD1 | TRBV6-5 | TGTGCCAGCAGTTGGGGACAGGGCGGGTACGAGCAGTACTTC | CASSWGQGGYEQYF
15 | NA | TRBJ1-1 | NA | TRBV3-1/TRBV3-2 | TGTGCCAGCAGCTCAGGAGGGGGGGTGAACACTGAAGCTTTCTTT | CASSSGGGVNTEAFF
12 | NA | TRBJ2-2 | NA | TRBV28 | TGTGCCAGCAGTTTGAGCGGCGGGGAGCTGTTTTTT | CASSLSGGELFF
15 | NA | TRBJ2-2 | NA | TRBV7-9 | TGTGCCAGCAGCTCGACTACGATCAACACCGGGGAGCTGTTTTTT | CASSSTTINTGELFF
15 | few | TRBJ1-2 | TRBD1 | TRBV6-5 | TGTGCCAGCAGTTGGGACCAACAGGGGGCGCTTGGCTACACCTTC | CASSWDQQGALGYTF
14 | few | TRBJ2-7 | TRBD1 | TRBV30 | TGTGCCTGTACGACCGGGACAGGGGGAGGCGAGCAGTACTTC | CACTTGTGGGEQYF
17 | NA | TRBJ1-4 | TRBD1 | TRBV5-4 | TGTGCCAGCAGCTTGGGGACAGGGGGTTCGGGTAATGAAAAACTGTTTTTT | CASSLGTGGSGNEKLFF
14 | NA | TRBJ2-1 | NA | TRBV19 | TGTGCCAGTAGCCGCGTTGGTGGGCGCAATGAGCAGTTCTTC | CASSRVGGRNEQFF
16 | NA | TRBJ1-5 | NA | TRBV7-9 | TGTGCCAGCAGCTTTGGAACGGGAGGGGGCAATCAGCCCCAGCATTTT | CASSFGTGGGNQPQHF
16 | NA | TRBJ2-4 | NA | TRBV7-9 | TGTGCCAGCAGCTTGGACCTACCAGGAGGGAGAAACATTCAGTACTTC | CASSLDLPGGRNIQYF
11 | NA | TRBJ2-7 | NA | TRBV28 | TGTGCCAGCACTCGGGACTACGAGCAGTACTTC | CASTRDYEQYF
12 | once | TRBJ2-7 | TRBD1 | TRBV6-2/TRBV6-3 | TGTGCCAGCAGTCGGACAGGGAGCGAGCAGTACTTC | CASSRTGSEQYF